These T cell receptor beta chains were read from a single sample in a study of T cell responses to AZD1222 COVID-19 vaccine. Assay used: immunoSEQ multiplex PCR; TCRdb lists only in-frame clones, some missing. The sample lists approximately 150,000 clones; around 94% were seen once. The sequencing here drew on peripheral blood, taken after recovery from COVID-19. These receptor sequences come from an adult who had recovered from COVID-19. CDR3s include the opening cysteine and the closing phenylalanine or tryptophan.

j_gene	v_gene	CDR3aa
TRBJ2-7	TRBV11-3	CASSLGSGTGVMEQYF
TRBJ1-1	TRBV29-1	CSVQGARGTEAFF
TRBJ1-2	TRBV28	CASSLYREDGYTF
TRBJ2-5	TRBV12-1	CASSYPPGLRETQYF
TRBJ1-3	TRBV28	CASSDSGFSSGNTIYF
TRBJ2-1	TRBV9	CASGGGRADYNEQFF
TRBJ1-5	TRBV6-4	CANSQGADQPQHF
TRBJ2-7	TRBV24-1	CATSDPGQRGPYEQYF
TRBJ2-5	TRBV6-5	CASNVAGEIKTQYF
TRBJ1-1	TRBV4-1	CASSQGGVEEAFF
TRBJ1-6	TRBV5-4	CASSLGQGNSPLHF
TRBJ1-4	TRBV14	CASSQYGTVNEKLFF
TRBJ2-6	TRBV5-1	CASKDGGANVLTF
TRBJ1-5	TRBV9	CASSSGSQPQHF
TRBJ1-2	TRBV10-2	CASTQGRTPYGYTF
TRBJ2-3	TRBV19	CASSMLGLTTDTQYF
TRBJ1-5	TRBV19	CASTLQRSLAPNQPQHF
TRBJ2-7	TRBV2	CATVPDRTFYEQYF
TRBJ2-2	TRBV7-6	CASSSSPQGRGGRMSGELFF
TRBJ1-3	TRBV6-1	CASSDTDRIENTIYF
TRBJ2-1	TRBV7-9	CASSLGLAGGDEQFF
TRBJ2-7	TRBV10-1	CASSESGQFGYEQYF
TRBJ1-1	TRBV6-5	CASRNRGQPRAEAFF
TRBJ1-1	TRBV7-9	CASSTPNTEAFF
TRBJ1-3	TRBV6-5	CASRDGTALGNTIYF
TRBJ1-5	TRBV19	CASSNDRSSNQPQHF
TRBJ1-3	TRBV5-1	CASSLGPQGNGNTIYF
TRBJ1-6	TRBV11-2	CASSPTDMPNSPLHF
TRBJ1-1	TRBV10-3	CAPLCEGRMNTEAFF
TRBJ2-5	TRBV6-5	CASSSLGQGKETQYF
TRBJ1-1	TRBV29-1	CSVVRDTEAFF
TRBJ2-7	TRBV5-1	CASSRTSGPAYEQYF
TRBJ2-1	TRBV7-3	CASSPGLAGGQEQFF
TRBJ2-2	TRBV3-1/TRBV3-2	CASSIETSGLTGELFF
TRBJ1-1	TRBV14	CASSRSGRTEAFF
TRBJ1-1	TRBV28	CASSPNTEAFF
TRBJ1-5	TRBV25-1	CASSLRDHQPQHF
TRBJ1-1	TRBV30	CAWTAFTEAFF
TRBJ1-4	TRBV4-1	CASSQEMGRVKANEKLFF
TRBJ2-7	TRBV28	CASSSGQGAIRSYEQYF
TRBJ2-1	TRBV6-5	CASSFGYNEQFF
TRBJ2-5	TRBV6-5	CASSLGRQETQYF
TRBJ1-1	TRBV7-8	CASSLGENHMNTEAFF
TRBJ1-1	TRBV13	CASSWYRGRTEAFF
TRBJ2-7	TRBV7-2	CASSLVGAGGSYEQYF
TRBJ2-7	TRBV2	CASSAWSGSYEQYF
TRBJ1-5	TRBV6-5	CASSPYSNQPQHF
TRBJ1-1	TRBV6-5	CASSSDRVLGEAFF
TRBJ1-6	TRBV2	CASYSGRNYNSPLHF
TRBJ1-2	TRBV30	CAWSVSSRGGRGYTF
TRBJ1-1	TRBV7-2	CASSPGRLNTEAFF
TRBJ2-1	TRBV3-1/TRBV3-2	CASSLGGLAGGYNEQFF
TRBJ2-3	TRBV19	CASSIGDRGSDTQYF